The TCR beta chain under discussion was sequenced for a study of regulatory T cells in long-lasting Graves disease. The CDR3 length is 17 residues. With 6 bases clipped from V and 4 bases from J, the junction kept 16 bases outside the gene matches. Noted time point: newly diagnosed GD, antithyroid drugs for less than 3 months. The authors made the TCR library using RNA they extracted from PBMCs. Each patient gave 8.5 to 10 milliliters of EDTA-anticoagulated peripheral blood. CDR3-region Arm-PCR and iRepertoire HTBI primers produced the TCR beta libraries. Using its own MiXCR run on the multiplex PCR reads, TCRdb lists one record per CDR3 protein. The sample carries 400,000 to 450,000 distinct CDR3 sequences, just under 15% recorded once. This clonotype showed up many times. The same specimen was also included in a second study, on T cells in Graves' hyperthyroidism and ophthalmopathy. That report adds: Those with hyperthyroidism were 18 to 65 years old, newly diagnosed, and ill for under 2 months. The blood repertoire included most of the expanded thyroid clonotypes above 0.001. Ophthalmopathy was model-predicted a median approximately six months pre-onset.

The rearrangement links TRBV12-3 or TRBV12-4 to TRBJ1-1; 8 positions match TRBD1. This material consisted of peripheral blood mononuclear cells (PBMCs), taken at new diagnosis, from a patient treated with antithyroid drugs. This TCR came from a woman aged 30 to 39 with Graves disease. In DNA form, the CDR3 reads TGTGCCAGCAGCCTATGGAAAGGACAGGGTAGAGTCACTGAAGCTTTCTTT. Translating it yields CASSLWKGQGRVTEAFF.